This record concerns one T cell receptor beta chain sequence. Germline CDR1 and CDR2: SGHVS and FNYEAQ. Unmatched junction bases numbered 8, after V lost 1 base and J lost 0 bases. There are 20 residues in the CDR3. The data originate from a study of blood T cell repertoires in COVID-19. Study information: Acute and convalescent COVID-19 specimens originated in the United States, Italy and Spain. PBMCs, B-cell-depleted T cells, or T cells provided the cDNA or gDNA that made up the material.

In the original processing: The authors estimated nucleated cell counts from reference gene primer amplification. Produced via immunoSEQ multiplex PCR; TCRdb's table is partial and in-frame only. The V and J calls and clone size come from that table; D and trimming were worked out from the DNA. The sample holds 81,000 or so clones, roughly 90% seen once. The source of this sequence is a man between 65 and 85 years old with active or convalescent COVID-19. V is TRBV7-6 and J is TRBJ2-1; 14 positions agree with TRBD2. The sequencing input was peripheral blood. The CDR3 protein is CASSLGGLAGEIRSYNEQFF. CDR3 sequence (DNA): TGTGCCAGCAGCTTAGGGGGACTAGCGGGAGAAATACGCTCCTACAATGAGCAGTTCTTC.